The 23 T cell receptor beta chains reported below all come from one sample, sequenced in a study of cytomegalovirus exposure and HLA in healthy donors. In the PCR, 60 Vbeta and 13 Jbeta primers were used. The repertoire was sequenced with immunoSEQ multiplex PCR; TCRdb's copy has only in-frame clones and lacks some. The table has about 120,000 clones, around 74% seen once. The material sequenced was PBMCs. The receptors stem from a man in his 60s in good health and CMV-seropositive.

This rearrangement joins TRBV6-5 to TRBJ1-2; no clear D. V lost 6 bases, J lost 8 bases, and 19 bases lay in between. The CDR3 is made up of 14 amino acids. The germline V gene has CDR1 MNHEY and CDR2 SVGAGI. Here the CDR3 reads CASSASRALMGYTF. CDR3 sequence (DNA): TGTGCCAGCAGCGCCTCGCGGGCCTTAATGGGCTACACCTTC.

The chain couples TRBV5-4 to TRBJ1-2, with a weak D call TRBD1 (5 bases). Per the germline V gene, CDR1 is SGHNT and CDR2 is YYREEE (reference sequence). V lost 4 bases and J 3 bases, leaving 16 bases between the germline ends. The CDR3 is 15 amino acids. The CDR3 is CASSGSRGRHYGYTF. The CDR3 DNA reads as TGTGCCAGCAGCGGAAGCCGGGGGAGGCACTATGGCTACACCTTC.

The chain uses TRBV4-1 and TRBJ2-1, with 8 bases matching TRBD1. V gave up 1 base and J gave up 5 bases; unmatched junction bases: 7. The CDR3 consists of 16 residues. Germline-derived CDR1 and CDR2 are MGHRA and YSYEKL. Written as DNA, the CDR3 is TGCGCCAGCAGCCAAGTGAGGACAGGGAGCCACAATGAGCAGTTCTTC. This encodes CASSQVRTGSHNEQFF.

Comments on this clone: Additional DNA sequences in this sample encode the identical CDR3. The chain joins TRBV10-2 to TRBJ2-6; D is possibly TRBD1 (5 bases). The CDR3 is 16 residues long. Trimming shortened V by 5 bases and J by 0 bases, and 11 bases separated the two germline ends. The germline V gene encodes CDR1 WSHSY and CDR2 SAAADI. The CDR3 DNA is TGCGCCAGCAGTCGGCAGGGCCCCTCTGGGGCCAACGTCCTGACTTTC. Translating gives CASSRQGPSGANVLTF.

The J gene is TRBJ1-1, the V gene TRBV7-8; 8 bases map to TRBD1. Germline V lookup: CDR1 SGHVS, CDR2 FQNEAQ. V lost 2 bases, J lost 0 bases, and 2 bases stayed unmatched. The CDR3 is made up of 15 amino acids. CDR3 protein: CASSLTDRVNTEAFF. In DNA form, the CDR3 reads TGTGCCAGCAGCTTAACGGACAGGGTGAACACTGAAGCTTTCTTT.

Comments on this clone: One junction end disagrees with the germline gene, perhaps due to a read error. The rearrangement joins TRBV7-9 to TRBJ1-2; weak D call: TRBD1 (6 bases). Germline V gene sequence: CDR1 SEHNR, CDR2 FQNEAQ (reference sequence). The CDR3 runs 15 residues. For the CDR3, the DNA is TGTTCCAGCAGCTCAACGGGAGGGGGGCACTATGGCTACACCTTC. The encoded protein is CSSSSTGGGHYGYTF. Full variable domain (rest looked up from reference TRBV7-9 and TRBJ1-2): DTGVSQNPRHKITKRGQNVTFRCDPISEHNRLYWYRQTLGQGPEFLTYFQNEAQLEKSRLLSDRFSAERPKGSFSTLEIQRTEQGDSAMYLCSSSSTGGGHYGYTFGSGTRLTVV.

This chain uses TRBV15 with TRBJ1-2; the D gene is possibly TRBD1 (6 bases). The germline gives CDR1 LNHNV, CDR2 YYDKDF (reference sequence). With 0 bases removed from V and 8 bases from J, the gap between germline ends came to 13 bases. CDR3 length: 14 residues. The CDR3 spells CATSRDGGGGGYTF. The CDR3 nucleotides read TGTGCCACCAGCAGAGATGGAGGGGGAGGGGGCTACACCTTC.

The chain carries TRBV6-5 and TRBJ2-7; 7 bases are shared with TRBD1. This CDR3 comprises 12 residues. Germline V lookup: CDR1 MNHEY, CDR2 SVGAGI. V shed 4 bases, J shed 8 bases, and the junction held 5 bases outside the gene matches. The CDR3 DNA reads as TGTGCCAGCAGTTTATGGACAGGAAAGCAGTACTTC. Protein sequence: CASSLWTGKQYF.

The rearrangement uses TRBV5-1 and TRBJ2-3, with 9 nucleotides matching TRBD1. Germline trimming cut 4 bases from V and 6 bases from J; bases unmatched to any gene: 6. The CDR3 runs 14 residues. The V gene's germline CDR1 is SGHRS and CDR2 YFSETQ. CDR3 protein: CASSRWTGADTQYF. CDR3 bases: TGCGCCAGCAGCCGCTGGACAGGGGCTGATACGCAGTATTTT. The whole variable domain, filled in from reference TRBV5-1 and TRBJ2-3, reads KAGVTQTPRYLIKTRGQQVTLSCSPISGHRSVSWYQQTPGQGLQFLFEYFSETQRNKGNFPGRFSGRQFSNSRSEMNVSTLELGDSALYLCASSRWTGADTQYFGPGTRLTVL.

This chain links TRBV9 with TRBJ2-5, with D possibly being TRBD2 (6 bases). The closer fit of TRBJ2-7 to the DNA end suggests the J call may be wrong. The V gene's germline CDR1 is SGDLS and CDR2 YYNGEE. This CDR3 has 15 residues. This chain's CDR3 is CASSVGPGEHYEQYF. The CDR3 nucleotides read TGTGCCAGCAGCGTAGGGCCGGGAGAACACTACGAGCAGTACTTC.

V and J are TRBV2 and TRBJ1-5; D is possibly TRBD1 (6 bases). Germline V gene sequence: CDR1 SNHLY, CDR2 FYNNEI. CDR3 length: 15 amino acids. V was trimmed by 7 bases and J by 0 bases, leaving 13 bases between them. The CDR3 protein is CASNEQGFSNQPQHF. The CDR3 DNA sequence: TGTGCCAGCAACGAACAGGGATTTAGCAATCAGCCCCAGCATTTT.

This clone came up a few times. V and J are TRBV6-5 and TRBJ2-7; no definite D call. The V end lost 2 bases, the J end lost 3 bases, and 14 bases lay between the germline ends. The CDR3 sequence is 15 residues long. Per germline, CDR1 MNHEY and CDR2 SVGAGI. CDR3 nucleotide sequence: TGTGCCAGCAGTTACGACAAGGCGCTCGGCTACGAGCAGTACTTC. This translates into CASSYDKALGYEQYF.

The chain has TRBV7-9 and TRBJ1-1, with 9 bases lining up with TRBD1. This CDR3 spans 15 amino acids. The V gene end was trimmed by 5 bases and the J gene end by 0 bases; junction bases not matched to a gene: 4. CDR1 and CDR2 from the germline V gene are SEHNR and FQNEAQ (reference sequence). The DNA of the CDR3 is TGTGCCAGCAGCGCCGACAGGGGGGTGAACACTGAAGCTTTCTTT. Translating it yields CASSADRGVNTEAFF.

DNA for the CDR3: TGTGCCAGCAGCTCACTCAGGGCCTATGGCTACACCTTC. Residues: CASSSLRAYGYTF. The chain uses TRBV5-5 and TRBJ1-2, with D perhaps matching TRBD1 (5 bases). The CDR3 is 13 amino acids. The germline V gene has CDR1 SGHKS and CDR2 YYEKEE (reference sequence). Trimming pared 3 bases from V and 4 bases from J, leaving 10 bases between.

This chain uses TRBV7-8 with TRBJ2-5, with 7 bases aligning to TRBD2. The V segment lost 5 bases and the J segment 1 base; nucleotides outside the gene matches: 7. Germline CDR1 is SGHVS and CDR2 is FQNEAQ. The CDR3 consists of 15 residues. CDR3 sequence reads: CASSHQWGGQETQYF. In nucleotides, the CDR3 is TGTGCCAGCAGCCACCAGTGGGGGGGCCAAGAGACCCAGTACTTC.

In this sample, this clone turned up a few times. The J gene is TRBJ2-3, the V gene TRBV18, with TRBD1 matching 7 bases. This CDR3 comprises 13 residues. Germline CDR1 KGHSH, CDR2 LQKENI. After removal of 3 bases from V and 6 bases from J, the junction contained 3 bases not matched to a gene. The CDR3, as DNA: TGTGCCAGCTCACCCGACAGGGAGGATACGCAGTATTTT. As protein: CASSPDREDTQYF.

The rearrangement uses TRBV4-2 and TRBJ2-3; D not resolved. This CDR3 spans 16 amino acids. The germline V and J ends were trimmed by 1 base and 6 bases, with 17 bases remaining between them. Germline loops: CDR1 LGHNA, CDR2 YNFKEQ. In DNA, the CDR3 is TGTGCCAGCAGCCAAGGAGGAGACGATTACGTGGATACGCAGTATTTT. Amino acids: CASSQGGDDYVDTQYF.

The chain links TRBV19 to TRBJ1-2; 7 nucleotides match TRBD1. The trim removed 8 bases at V and 4 bases at J, leaving 10 bases unmatched. This CDR3 region has 14 residues. Germline V lookup: CDR1 LNHDA, CDR2 SQIVND (reference sequence). This CDR3 is CASGRDRQAYGYTF. The CDR3 nucleotides read TGTGCCAGTGGGCGGGACAGACAGGCCTATGGCTACACCTTC. The variable domain in full, with the rest retrieved from reference TRBV19 and TRBJ1-2, is DGGITQSPKYLFRKEGQNVTLSCEQNLNHDAMYWYRQDPGQGLRLIYYSQIVNDFQKGDIAEGYSVSREKKESFPLTVTSAQKNPTAFYLCASGRDRQAYGYTFGSGTRLTVV.

The V call is TRBV5-4, the J call TRBJ2-6; 8 bases are a match to TRBD2. The V gene end was trimmed by 1 base and the J gene end by 1 base; junction bases not matched to a gene: 10. The CDR3 length is 19 residues. In germline, CDR1 is SGHNT, CDR2 YYREEE (reference sequence). The CDR3 region is CASSLRPGLGFSGANVLTF. The CDR3 DNA reads TGTGCCAGCAGCTTGCGTCCGGGACTAGGATTTTCTGGGGCCAACGTCCTGACTTTC. The variable domain in full, with the rest retrieved from reference TRBV5-4 and TRBJ2-6, is ETGVTQSPTHLIKTRGQQVTLRCSSQSGHNTVSWYQQALGQGPQFIFQYYREEENGRGNFPPRFSGLQFPNYSSELNVNALELDDSALYLCASSLRPGLGFSGANVLTFGAGSRLTVL.

CDR3 loop: CASSEIVSGAYEQYF. The CDR3 region has the DNA TGTGCCAGCAGTGAAATAGTGTCGGGGGCCTACGAGCAGTACTTC. V and J are TRBV2 and TRBJ2-7, with TRBD2 as a possible D gene (6 bases). V was trimmed by 2 bases and J by 2 bases, leaving 13 bases between them. CDR1 is SNHLY, CDR2 FYNNEI, per germline. This CDR3 region has 15 residues. Supplemented by reference TRBV2 and TRBJ2-7, the full variable domain reads EPEVTQTPSHQVTQMGQEVILRCVPISNHLYFYWYRQILGQKVEFLVSFYNNEISEKSEIFDDQFSVERPDGSNFTLKIRSTKLEDSAMYFCASSEIVSGAYEQYFGPGTRLTVT.

Only one count was recorded for this clone. The junction does not match germline at one end; this may be a read error. This chain's CDR3 is CASSHLQGATEVFF. The CDR3 DNA follows: TGCGCCAGCAGCCACTTACAGGGGGCAACTGAAGTTTTCTTT. The chain recombines TRBV10-1 with TRBJ1-1; 9 positions agree with TRBD1. The CDR3 is 14 residues long. CDR1 is WNHNN and CDR2 is SYGVQD in the germline V gene (reference sequence).

Written as DNA, the CDR3 is TGTGCCAGCAGCTTGGTTGACAGGCGAAGAATCGGCTACACCTTC. It codes for CASSLVDRRRIGYTF. The chain employs TRBV5-6 and TRBJ1-2; a possible D gene is TRBD1 (6 bases). The CDR3 is made up of 15 amino acids. From germline, CDR1 is SGHDT and CDR2 YYEEEE. The V and J ends lost 0 bases and 8 bases respectively, with 17 bases between them.

The chain carries TRBV5-1 and TRBJ1-1; no definite D call. The CDR3 extends over 15 amino acids. In germline, CDR1 is SGHRS, CDR2 YFSETQ. V lost 2 bases to trimming and J lost 0 bases, with 11 bases between them. CDR3 sequence (DNA): TGCGCCAGCAGCTTCGGTCCAGGTTTGAACACTGAAGCTTTCTTT. This codes for CASSFGPGLNTEAFF.